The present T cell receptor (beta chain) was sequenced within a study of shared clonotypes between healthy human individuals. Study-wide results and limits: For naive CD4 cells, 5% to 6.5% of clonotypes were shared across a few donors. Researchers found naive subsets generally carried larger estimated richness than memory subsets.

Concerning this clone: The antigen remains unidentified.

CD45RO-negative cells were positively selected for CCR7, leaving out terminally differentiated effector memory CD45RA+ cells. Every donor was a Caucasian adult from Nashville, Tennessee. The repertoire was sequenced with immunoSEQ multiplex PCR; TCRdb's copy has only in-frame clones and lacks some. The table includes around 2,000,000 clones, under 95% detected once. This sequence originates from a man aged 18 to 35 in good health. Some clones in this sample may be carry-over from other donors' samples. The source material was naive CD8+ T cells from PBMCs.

The DNA for the CDR3 is TGTGCCAGCCCCGGGCATGAGCAGTTCTTC. Its protein product is CASPGHEQFF. The chain carries TRBV5-8 and TRBJ2-1; no clear D. V was clipped by 7 bases and J by 8 bases, with 7 bases between them. This CDR3 has 10 amino acids. Germline-derived CDR1 and CDR2 are SGHTS and YDEGEE.